The clone carrying this T cell receptor beta chain turned up a few times. Its matching antigen is unknown. A far more abundant clone sits one base away, making this likely a read error. The time point: newly diagnosed GD, antithyroid drugs for less than 3 months. PBMC RNA was the source of the TCR library. The V gene's germline CDR1 is KGHSY and CDR2 FQNENV. The CDR3 sequence is 14 residues long. The V and J ends lost 8 bases and 5 bases respectively, with 19 bases between them. Arm-PCR of CDR3 regions and iRepertoire HTBI primers were the basis on which TCR beta libraries were built. TCRdb re-derived calls from the multiplex PCR reads in MiXCR, one entry per CDR3 protein. The data show 400,000 to 500,000 distinct CDR3 sequences, with about a sixth seen just once and around 11% held by the top ten. The source of the sample is a study of regulatory T cells in long-lasting Graves disease. Study-wide findings and caveats: The study examined only peripheral blood, not thyroid tissue.

This same sample was also taken into another study, of T cells in Graves' hyperthyroidism and ophthalmopathy.

The genes are TRBV16 and TRBJ2-7; D perhaps matches TRBD2 (6 bases). The sequences come from peripheral blood mononuclear cells (PBMCs), collected at new diagnosis, from a patient treated with antithyroid drugs. The receptor's source is a woman aged 25 to 39 with Graves disease. The chain's CDR3 is CASGLSTGANEQYF. CDR3 bases: TGTGCCAGCGGCTTATCGACGGGAGCCAACGAGCAGTACTTC.